The entry below describes one TCR beta chain. The source of the sample is a study of T cell responses to AZD1222 COVID-19 vaccine. Measured with immunoSEQ multiplex PCR; TCRdb has only the in-frame clones, and not every one. The table lists 150,000 to 200,000 clones, about 90% of them singletons. Trimming at V came to 3 bases and at J to 7 bases, leaving 7 bases not matched to a gene. The CDR3 extends over 15 amino acids. Germline CDR1 MGHRA, CDR2 YSYEKL. The V call is TRBV4-1, the J call TRBJ2-2; 8 bases align to TRBD1. Sequences were derived from peripheral blood, sampled 28 days after the second dose of the MenACWY control vaccine. The TCR originated in an adult who received the MenACWY meningococcal vaccine as a control. CDR3 amino acids: CASSHPDRADGELFF. CDR3 bases: TGCGCCAGCAGCCACCCGGACAGGGCGGACGGGGAGCTGTTTTTT.